A selection of T cell receptor beta chains follows, all from one sample in a study of post-analysis software for immune sequencing data. TCRdb reanalysed the PCR reads using MiXCR and keeps one entry per CDR3 protein. The table records 650,000 to 850,000 distinct CDR3 sequences, around 46% of them present only once. The sequenced sample consisted of blood. The receptors were sampled from a girl aged 10 to 17 with multiple sclerosis. The CDR3 runs from the conserved cysteine through the conserved F or W. Fields, in order: D gene, clone size, V gene, J gene, CDR3 protein, CDR3 DNA. A D gene is named only where the DNA matches it firmly. Some rows mark clone size as missing; the rest say once, few, many or name a class of expanded clone.

>NA|NA|TRBV5-6|TRBJ2-1
CASSPYGSYNAQFF
TGTGCCAGCAGCCCTTACGGGTCGTACAATGCGCAGTTCTTC
>TRBD1|few|TRBV4-1|TRBJ1-4
CASSQGTGTVNEKLFF
TGCGCCAGCAGCCAAGGGACCGGGACAGTAAATGAAAAACTGTTTTTT
>NA|NA|TRBV7-3|TRBJ2-5
CASSFYRRYYNEQYF
TGTGCCAGCAGCTTCTACAGGCGATACTACAATGAGCAGTACTTC
>TRBD2|NA|TRBV12-3/TRBV12-4|TRBJ2-3
CASTHRGLAGTDTQYF
TGTGCCAGCACCCATAGGGGACTAGCGGGCACAGATACGCAGTATTTT
>TRBD2|few|TRBV25-1|TRBJ2-5
CASTGLAGGAEETQYF
TGTGCCAGCACTGGACTAGCGGGAGGGGCGGAAGAGACCCAGTACTTC
>TRBD1|NA|TRBV28|TRBJ1-2
CASSFGLGQATNYGYTF
TGTGCCAGCAGTTTCGGTTTAGGACAGGCGACTAACTATGGCTACACCTTC
>TRBD1|NA|TRBV3-1|TRBJ2-1
CASSRNSGTGYNEQFF
TGTGCCAGCAGCCGTAATTCCGGGACAGGTTACAATGAGCAGTTCTTC
>NA|few|TRBV12-3/TRBV12-4|TRBJ1-5
CASRLGRSNQPQHF
TGTGCCAGCAGGCTTGGACGGTCCAATCAGCCCCAGCATTTT
>NA|once|TRBV19|TRBJ1-2
CASSIGESYGYTF
TGTGCCAGTAGTATAGGTGAAAGCTATGGCTACACCTTC
>TRBD1|NA|TRBV29-1|TRBJ2-7
CSVPGTGAYEQYF
TGCAGCGTTCCCGGGACAGGGGCCTACGAGCAGTACTTC
>TRBD1|NA|TRBV6-4|TRBJ2-3
CASSDSGGAGDTQYF
TGTGCCAGCAGTGACTCAGGGGGCGCGGGAGATACGCAGTATTTT
>TRBD1|NA|TRBV5-1|TRBJ2-4
CASSLDRGSRVDKNIQYF
TGCGCCAGCAGCTTGGACAGGGGATCGAGGGTCGACAAAAACATTCAGTACTTC
>NA|NA|TRBV9|TRBJ2-7
CASSEPSKGQEPYEQYF
TGTGCCAGCAGCGAGCCTTCGAAGGGGCAGGAACCCTACGAGCAGTACTTC
>TRBD2|few|TRBV9|TRBJ2-5
CASSGTSGTQETQYF
TGTGCCAGCAGCGGGACTAGCGGAACCCAAGAGACCCAGTACTTC
>TRBD2|NA|TRBV20-1|TRBJ2-7
CSARDLREGPIRYF
TGCAGTGCTAGAGATCTCCGGGAGGGGCCCATTCGGTACTTC
>NA|few|TRBV12-3/TRBV12-4|TRBJ1-1
CASSLDSPGRTEAFF
TGTGCCAGCAGTTTAGACTCCCCGGGACGAACTGAAGCTTTCTTT
>NA|NA|TRBV15|TRBJ2-1
CATSRDLGHLEEQFF
TGTGCCACCAGCAGAGATCTAGGACACCTCGAGGAGCAGTTCTTC
>NA|NA|TRBV6-2/TRBV6-3|TRBJ2-1
CASSHSPTTDEQFF
TGTGCCAGCAGTCACTCGCCCACGACCGATGAGCAGTTCTTC
>NA|few|TRBV7-9|TRBJ2-7
CASIQGGRGYEQYF
TGTGCCAGCATTCAGGGGGGACGGGGCTACGAGCAGTACTTC
>NA|NA|TRBV2|TRBJ2-3
CASSELGLLQYF
TGTGCCAGCAGTGAGCTGGGACTCCTGCAGTATTTT
>NA|NA|TRBV14|TRBJ2-7
CASSQVGREQYF
TGTGCCAGCAGCCAAGTAGGACGCGAGCAGTACTTC
>TRBD1|NA|TRBV28|TRBJ2-5
CASTRGQGARETQYF
TGTGCCAGCACCCGAGGGCAGGGGGCACGTGAGACCCAGTACTTC
>TRBD1|NA|TRBV7-9|TRBJ2-1
CASSSRAGTGLAGEQFF
TGTGCCAGCAGCTCCCGTGCCGGGACAGGGCTTGCCGGTGAGCAGTTCTTC